Here is one TCR beta chain with its context. The antigen remains undetermined. This may stem from a read error, because a much larger clone lies one nucleotide away. This specimen belongs to a study of CD8 T cells in ankylosing spondylitis. Study observations and caveats: There were earlier reports of some motif variants in reactive arthritis synovial fluid and blood. One TCR beta motif, made up of under ten highly homologous variants, appeared characteristic of ankylosing spondylitis blood.

Trimming left V 3 bases short and J 12 bases short, with 14 bases between. This CDR3 is built from 12 residues. Quantitative 5'-RACE was performed with molecular barcodes, and it yielded the TCR beta libraries. Via MiXCR, TCRdb re-called the 5' RACE reads, giving one row per CDR3 protein. The table shows about 250,000 distinct CDR3 sequences, with approximately 8% occurring only once. Sequences were obtained from blood, either unsorted or a sorted T cell fraction (not recorded which). This rearrangement joins TRBV12-3 or TRBV12-4 to TRBJ1-2; D remains unclear. This clonotype was sampled from a female donor with ankylosing spondylitis or in good health (not recorded which). CDR3 in amino acids: CASSFTASNHTF. The CDR3 DNA sequence: TGTGCCAGCAGTTTTACAGCTTCTAACCACACCTTC.